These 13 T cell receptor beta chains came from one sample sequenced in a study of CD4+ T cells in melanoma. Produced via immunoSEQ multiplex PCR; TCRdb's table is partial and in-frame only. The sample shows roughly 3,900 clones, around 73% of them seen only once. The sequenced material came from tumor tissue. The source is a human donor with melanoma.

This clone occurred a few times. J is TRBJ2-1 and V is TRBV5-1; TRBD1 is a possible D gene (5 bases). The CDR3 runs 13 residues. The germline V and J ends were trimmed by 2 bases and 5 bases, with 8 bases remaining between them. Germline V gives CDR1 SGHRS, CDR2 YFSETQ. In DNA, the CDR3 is TGCGCCAGCAGCTTCGACAGCAACAATGAGCAGTTCTTC. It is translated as CASSFDSNNEQFF.

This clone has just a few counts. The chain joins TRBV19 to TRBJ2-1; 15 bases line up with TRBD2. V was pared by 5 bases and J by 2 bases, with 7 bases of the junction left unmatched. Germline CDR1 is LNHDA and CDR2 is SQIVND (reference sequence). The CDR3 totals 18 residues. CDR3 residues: CASSRTSGGGRAYNEQFF. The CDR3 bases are TGTGCCAGTAGTCGGACTAGCGGGGGGGGGAGAGCCTACAATGAGCAGTTCTTC.

The CDR3 sequence: CASSIALGHLYEQYF. CDR3 DNA sequence: TGTGCCAGTAGTATTGCCCTCGGACACCTCTACGAGCAGTACTTC. The gene calls are TRBV19 and TRBJ2-7; D possibly corresponds to TRBD1 (5 bases). This CDR3 contains 15 residues. V lost 3 bases and J 3 bases, leaving 15 bases between the germline ends. In germline, CDR1 is LNHDA, CDR2 SQIVND (reference sequence).

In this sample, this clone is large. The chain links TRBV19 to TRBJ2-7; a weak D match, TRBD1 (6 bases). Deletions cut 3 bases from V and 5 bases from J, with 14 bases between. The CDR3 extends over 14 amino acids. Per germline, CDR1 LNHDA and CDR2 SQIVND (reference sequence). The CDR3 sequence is CASSIGSGANEQYF. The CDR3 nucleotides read TGTGCCAGTAGTATCGGTTCAGGGGCTAACGAGCAGTACTTC.

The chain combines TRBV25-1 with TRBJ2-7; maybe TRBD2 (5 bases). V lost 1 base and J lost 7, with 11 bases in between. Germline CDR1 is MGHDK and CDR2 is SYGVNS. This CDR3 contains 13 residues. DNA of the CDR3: TGTGCCAGCAGTGAATTCGGAGGTCGTGAGCAGTACTTC. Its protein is CASSEFGGREQYF.

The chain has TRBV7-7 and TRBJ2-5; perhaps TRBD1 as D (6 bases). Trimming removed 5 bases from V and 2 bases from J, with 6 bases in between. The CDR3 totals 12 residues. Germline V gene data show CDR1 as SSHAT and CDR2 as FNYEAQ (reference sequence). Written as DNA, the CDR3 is TGTGCCAGCAGCAGGGGGCAAGAGACCCAGTACTTC. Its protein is CASSRGQETQYF.

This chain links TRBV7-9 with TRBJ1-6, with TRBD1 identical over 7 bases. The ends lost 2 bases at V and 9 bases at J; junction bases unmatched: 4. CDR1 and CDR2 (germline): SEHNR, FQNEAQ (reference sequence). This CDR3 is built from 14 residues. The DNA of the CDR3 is TGTGCCAGCAGCTTATCACAGGGGCGTTCACCCCTCCACTTT. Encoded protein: CASSLSQGRSPLHF.

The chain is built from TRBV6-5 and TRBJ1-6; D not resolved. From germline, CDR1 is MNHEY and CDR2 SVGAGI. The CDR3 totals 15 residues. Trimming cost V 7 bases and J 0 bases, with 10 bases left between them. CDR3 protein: CASNDASSYNSPLHF. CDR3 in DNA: TGTGCCAGCAATGACGCGAGCTCCTATAATTCACCCCTCCACTTT.

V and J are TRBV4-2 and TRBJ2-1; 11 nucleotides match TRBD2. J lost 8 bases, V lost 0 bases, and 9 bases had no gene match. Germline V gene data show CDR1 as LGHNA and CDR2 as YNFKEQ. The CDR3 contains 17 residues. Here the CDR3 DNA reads TGTGCCAGCAGCCAAGATTGGGTAGCGGGGGGGCGGGATGAGCAGTTCTTC. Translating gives CASSQDWVAGGRDEQFF.

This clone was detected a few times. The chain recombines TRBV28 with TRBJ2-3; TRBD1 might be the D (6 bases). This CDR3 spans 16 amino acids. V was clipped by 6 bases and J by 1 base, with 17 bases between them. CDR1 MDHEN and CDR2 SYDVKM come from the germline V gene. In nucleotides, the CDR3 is TGTGCCAGCAGGTCTGGCAGGTCAGGGGGCACAGATACGCAGTATTTT. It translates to CASRSGRSGGTDTQYF.

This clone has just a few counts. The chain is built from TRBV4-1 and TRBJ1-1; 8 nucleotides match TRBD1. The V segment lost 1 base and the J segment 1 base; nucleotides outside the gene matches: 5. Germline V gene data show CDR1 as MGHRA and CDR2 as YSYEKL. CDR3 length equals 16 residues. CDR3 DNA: TGCGCCAGCAGCCAAGGCGCCGGGACAGGGAACACTGAAGCTTTCTTT. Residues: CASSQGAGTGNTEAFF.

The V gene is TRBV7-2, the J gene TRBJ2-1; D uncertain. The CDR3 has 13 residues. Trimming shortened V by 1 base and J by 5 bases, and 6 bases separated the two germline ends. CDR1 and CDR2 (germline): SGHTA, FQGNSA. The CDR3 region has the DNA TGTGCCAGCAGCTTAGGCAGGAACAATGAGCAGTTCTTC. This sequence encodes CASSLGRNNEQFF.

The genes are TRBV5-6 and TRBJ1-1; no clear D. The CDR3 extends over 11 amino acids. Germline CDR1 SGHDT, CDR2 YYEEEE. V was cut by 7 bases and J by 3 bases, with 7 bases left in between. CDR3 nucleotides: TGTGCCAGCTCCTTATACACTGAAGCTTTCTTT. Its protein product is CASSLYTEAFF.